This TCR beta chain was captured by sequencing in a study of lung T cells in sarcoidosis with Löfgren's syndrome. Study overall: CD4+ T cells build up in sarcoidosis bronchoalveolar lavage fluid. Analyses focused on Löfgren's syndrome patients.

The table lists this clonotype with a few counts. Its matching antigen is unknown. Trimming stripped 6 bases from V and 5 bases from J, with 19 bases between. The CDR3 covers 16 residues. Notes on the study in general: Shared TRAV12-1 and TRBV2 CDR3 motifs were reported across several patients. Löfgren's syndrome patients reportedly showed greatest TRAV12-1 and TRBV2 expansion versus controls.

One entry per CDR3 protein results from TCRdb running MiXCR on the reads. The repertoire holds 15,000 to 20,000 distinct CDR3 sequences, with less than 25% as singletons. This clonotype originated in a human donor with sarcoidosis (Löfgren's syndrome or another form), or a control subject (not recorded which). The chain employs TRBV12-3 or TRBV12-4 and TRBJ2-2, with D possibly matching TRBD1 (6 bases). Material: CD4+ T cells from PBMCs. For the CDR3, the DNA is TGTGCCAGCAGCTTATCCTCCGGGACAACGACCGGGGAGCTGTTTTTT. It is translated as CASSLSSGTTTGELFF.